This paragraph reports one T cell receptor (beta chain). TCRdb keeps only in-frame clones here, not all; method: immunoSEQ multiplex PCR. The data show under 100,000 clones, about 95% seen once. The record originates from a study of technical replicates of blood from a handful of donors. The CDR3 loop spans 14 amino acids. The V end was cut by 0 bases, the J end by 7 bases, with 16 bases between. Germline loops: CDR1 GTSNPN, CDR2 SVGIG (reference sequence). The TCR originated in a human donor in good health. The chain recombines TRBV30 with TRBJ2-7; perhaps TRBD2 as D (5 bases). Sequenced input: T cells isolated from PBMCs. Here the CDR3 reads CAWSVGAVQREQYF. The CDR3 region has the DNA TGTGCCTGGAGTGTTGGAGCGGTCCAACGTGAGCAGTACTTC.